This T cell receptor (beta chain) came from a study of regulatory T cells in long-lasting Graves disease. HTBI primers from iRepertoire and Arm-PCR of CDR3 regions yielded the TCR beta libraries. TCRdb analysed the multiplex PCR reads with MiXCR anew, one entry per CDR3 protein. The sample holds around 460,000 distinct CDR3 sequences, around a fifth seen once. This clonotype was detected a few times. What it binds is not known. Whole-study findings and limits: Between persistent patients, thousands of public clonotypes were shared, exceeding the roughly 920 shared between new patients. Under persistent disease, TRBV28, TRBJ1-2 and TRBJ2-5 were used preferentially. Persistent Graves' disease cases displayed lower TCR diversity than newly diagnosed ones.

Trimming shortened V by 0 bases and J by 1 base, and 10 bases separated the two germline ends. The CDR3 totals 17 residues. Per germline, CDR1 LGHNT and CDR2 FRNRAP. Time point in this sample: persistent/refractory GD, antithyroid drugs over 5 years with positive TRAb. RNA from PBMCs was the source of the TCR library. The receptor comes from a female donor with Graves disease. This chain links TRBV12-5 with TRBJ2-6, with D tentatively TRBD2 (5 bases). This specimen was peripheral blood mononuclear cells (PBMCs), taken when the disease was refractory, from a patient treated with antithyroid drugs. CDR3 DNA: TGTGCTAGTGGTTTGGTGCTGACTACTTCTGGGGCCAACGTCCTGACTTTC. This translates into CASGLVLTTSGANVLTF.